These T cell receptor beta chains were read from a single sample in a study of identical twins. TCRdb fed the 5' RACE reads into MiXCR, producing one record per CDR3 protein. Of about 240,000 distinct CDR3 sequences listed, roughly a tenth are singletons. Material: memory T cells sorted from blood. The receptor source for this set is a man in his fifties in good health. CDR3s include the opening cysteine and the closing phenylalanine or tryptophan. The size entry is marked missing in some rows and otherwise reads once, few, many or a size class.

>TRBJ2-7|-|TRBV20-1
CSARDKMAIYEQYF
>TRBJ2-5|many|TRBV28
CASSLGGAYQETQYF
>TRBJ2-2|-|TRBV24-1
CATSEPGQGADEELFF
>TRBJ2-7|-|TRBV5-5
CASSLVLGGSYEQYF
>TRBJ2-7|many|TRBV15
CATSRGGTSAYTEQYF
>TRBJ2-5|-|TRBV23-1
CASSQPHRGRATEETQYF
>TRBJ2-5|few|TRBV20-1
CSARDTSVETQYF
>TRBJ2-1|-|TRBV29-1
CSVVSSSTSGRYEQFF
>TRBJ2-3|few|TRBV10-3
CAISGQGTDTQYF
>TRBJ1-2|few|TRBV10-2
CASSERISYGYTF
>TRBJ2-1|-|TRBV7-3
CASSLFLLAGVNEQFF
>TRBJ2-2|many|TRBV6-5
CASSYPAAGTGTDGELFF
>TRBJ2-1|many|TRBV9
CASSVSSGEQFF
>TRBJ1-1|few|TRBV28
CASSPLAFGGNTEAFF
>TRBJ1-5|-|TRBV6-1
CASRERKVNQPQHF
>TRBJ1-5|few|TRBV2
CASSESRSGAGPQHF
>TRBJ2-2|few|TRBV7-2
CASSLTGVSGELFF
>TRBJ1-6|many|TRBV4-2
CASSQRGGDSPLHF
>TRBJ2-5|many|TRBV7-2
CASSSLAGGLETQYF
>TRBJ2-4|-|TRBV11-2
CASSPFRAGNIQYF
>TRBJ1-5|few|TRBV20-1
CSARDGTGGSKQPQHF
>TRBJ2-4|-|TRBV7-2
CASSTSTGLLAKNIQYF
>TRBJ1-5|-|TRBV20-1
CSADGQGDQPQHF
>TRBJ1-6|-|TRBV7-2
CASSLVALNHESPLHF
>TRBJ2-7|few|TRBV19
CASSSEPYEQYF
>TRBJ1-2|-|TRBV7-2
CASSVASGTGNTF
>TRBJ1-2|many|TRBV5-1
CASSLQGSNNYGYTF
>TRBJ2-3|many|TRBV27
CATQLAGGTDTQYF
>TRBJ1-6|-|TRBV18
CASSPRGGGDSPLHF
>TRBJ1-3|-|TRBV5-6
CASSADLGSGNTIYF
>TRBJ1-4|many|TRBV6-2/TRBV6-3
CASSYGGGGNEKLFF
>TRBJ2-2|many|TRBV28
CASSLGLGELFF
>TRBJ1-5|-|TRBV10-3
CAISERLYQPQHF
>TRBJ2-3|few|TRBV7-2
CASSLMSGGLNF
>TRBJ1-2|few|TRBV19
CASSHPDGYDGYTF
>TRBJ2-5|many|TRBV15
CATSPGRGQRAQYF
>TRBJ2-2|few|TRBV18
CASSPPVRGSGELFF
>TRBJ1-2|many|TRBV30
CAWSPGGALSYTF
>TRBJ2-1|many|TRBV6-1
CASRMDSNSYNEQFF
>TRBJ2-2|few|TRBV27
CASLPRALGNTGELFF
>TRBJ2-7|many|TRBV29-1
CSVSGDRGLYEQYF
>TRBJ2-1|few|TRBV6-1
CASKVSGGVHNEQFF
>TRBJ2-7|-|TRBV7-2
CASSPSWGYEQYF
>TRBJ2-1|few|TRBV20-1
CSARVPGKNEQFF
>TRBJ2-1|few|TRBV18
CASSPTPGTSGGASWEQFF
>TRBJ2-7|-|TRBV15
CATRPGQLPYEQYF
>TRBJ2-1|many|TRBV7-2
CASSSTSGQYNEQFF
>TRBJ2-3|many|TRBV6-2/TRBV6-3
CASSRPGLAGEADTQYF
>TRBJ2-7|-|TRBV20-1
CSARDLGDYEQYF
>TRBJ2-5|many|TRBV18
CASSPPTRAGFETQYF
>TRBJ2-3|few|TRBV19
CASSMRGIADTQYF
>TRBJ1-1|-|TRBV5-8
CASSPYRITERRKAFF
>TRBJ1-2|many|TRBV4-1
CASSQDVRRANYGYTF
>TRBJ2-7|-|TRBV9
CASSVEQHSYEQYF
>TRBJ2-2|-|TRBV19
CASSIGAGTYTGELFF
>TRBJ1-5|many|TRBV12-3/TRBV12-4
CASSWFGQPQHF
>TRBJ2-1|few|TRBV9
CASSATGTSGTGTYNEQFF
>TRBJ2-5|-|TRBV27
CASSQNPGRGGETQYF
>TRBJ1-3|-|TRBV4-1
CASSQGAGGTIYF